The rows below give T cell receptor beta chains drawn from one sample of a study of long-term antiretroviral therapy in people with HIV. Sequencing was performed with immunoSEQ multiplex PCR; in TCRdb, only in-frame clones are kept and a portion is missing. This repertoire shows over 1,500 clones, around 88% found once; its top ten account for 3.5%. This sample comprised unsorted PBMCs, obtained 0.7 years after starting antiretroviral therapy. The source of these receptors is a woman in her forties or fifties with HIV. CDR3s include the opening cysteine and the closing phenylalanine or tryptophan. A D gene is named only where the DNA matches it firmly. Size is omitted from some rows. Given values are once, few, many or a class for expanded clones.

size: -
D: TRBD2
V: TRBV11-2
J: TRBJ2-5
DNA: TGTGCCAGCAGCTCGGGGCCCGGGGGGGAGACCCAGTACTTC
CDR3: CASSSGPGGETQYF

size: -
D: TRBD1
V: TRBV6-5
J: TRBJ1-1
DNA: TGTGCCAGCAGTTATCGGGGACAGGGGGGGACTGAAGCTTTCTTT
CDR3: CASSYRGQGGTEAFF

size: once
D: -
V: TRBV4-1
J: TRBJ2-1
DNA: TGCGCCAGCAGCCTCCGGGACTTAGACAACAATGAGCAGTTCTTC
CDR3: CASSLRDLDNNEQFF

size: -
D: -
V: TRBV5-4
J: TRBJ1-2
DNA: TGTGCCAGCAGCTCCAGGGGCGACTATGGCTACACCTTC
CDR3: CASSSRGDYGYTF

size: -
D: -
V: TRBV5-1
J: TRBJ2-2
DNA: TGCGCCAGCAGCTGGACCGGGACAATGATTGAGTCCGGGGAGCTGTTTTTT
CDR3: CASSWTGTMIESGELFF

size: few
D: -
V: TRBV7-9
J: TRBJ1-5
DNA: TGTGCCAGCAGCTTAGCTGGGTCCAATCAGCCCCAGCATTTT
CDR3: CASSLAGSNQPQHF

size: -
D: TRBD2
V: TRBV5-1
J: TRBJ2-2
DNA: TGCGCCAGCAGCTTGGGACTAGCGGGGGGGCCGAACACCGGGGAGCTGTTTTTT
CDR3: CASSLGLAGGPNTGELFF

size: once
D: -
V: TRBV7-9
J: TRBJ2-1
DNA: TGTGCCAGCAGCTTCGACGGGATCGACAATGAGCAGTTCTTC
CDR3: CASSFDGIDNEQFF

size: -
D: -
V: TRBV5-6
J: TRBJ1-1
DNA: TGTGCCAGCAGCTTCCAATTGAACACTGAAGCTTTCTTT
CDR3: CASSFQLNTEAFF

size: -
D: -
V: TRBV2
J: TRBJ1-4
DNA: TGTGCCAGCAGTGAAGACTCCGGGACGACTAATGAAAAACTGTTTTTT
CDR3: CASSEDSGTTNEKLFF

size: -
D: -
V: TRBV10-3
J: TRBJ1-6
DNA: TGTGCCATCAGTGATAGAAATTCACCCCTCCACTTT
CDR3: CAISDRNSPLHF

size: -
D: TRBD2
V: TRBV7-2
J: TRBJ2-3
DNA: TGTGCCAGCAGCCTTAGCGGGGGGGCGGGAGATACGCAGTATTTT
CDR3: CASSLSGGAGDTQYF

size: once
D: -
V: TRBV10-3
J: TRBJ1-2
DNA: TGTGCCATCAGTCTGGCGGACAGATCCTATGGCTACACCTTC
CDR3: CAISLADRSYGYTF

size: -
D: -
V: TRBV6-5
J: TRBJ1-5
DNA: TGTGCCAGCAGCTTCGGGGGGGATAGTCAGCCCCAGCATTTT
CDR3: CASSFGGDSQPQHF

size: -
D: TRBD2
V: TRBV5-1
J: TRBJ2-5
DNA: TGCGCCAGCAGCTACCGGACCTCGGGACTAGCGGAGACCCAGTACTTC
CDR3: CASSYRTSGLAETQYF

size: few
D: TRBD1
V: TRBV14
J: TRBJ1-4
DNA: TGTGCCAGCAGTCTTTGGGACAGAGAAGAAAAACTGTTTTTT
CDR3: CASSLWDREEKLFF

size: -
D: -
V: TRBV20-1
J: TRBJ2-1
DNA: TGCAGTGCTAGACGCCAAGGTGAGCAGTTCTTC
CDR3: CSARRQGEQFF

size: -
D: -
V: TRBV7-9
J: TRBJ1-2
DNA: TGTGCCAGCAGACCTACCGGCGCTACTAACTATGGCTACACCTTC
CDR3: CASRPTGATNYGYTF

size: -
D: TRBD2
V: TRBV7-9
J: TRBJ2-3
DNA: TGTGCCAGCAGCTTAGGAGCGGGGGACACAGATACGCAGTATTTT
CDR3: CASSLGAGDTDTQYF

size: -
D: TRBD1
V: TRBV27
J: TRBJ1-2
DNA: TGTGCCAGCAGGAAGGACAGGGACTATGGCTACACCTTC
CDR3: CASRKDRDYGYTF

size: -
D: TRBD2
V: TRBV7-2
J: TRBJ2-7
DNA: TGTGCCAGCAGCGCGACTAGCGGGGGTCCCTGGGAGCAGTACTTC
CDR3: CASSATSGGPWEQYF

size: -
D: -
V: TRBV7-8
J: TRBJ2-5
DNA: TGTGCCAGCAGCCAGCCCCCGACGGAGACCCAGTACTTC
CDR3: CASSQPPTETQYF

size: -
D: TRBD1
V: TRBV2
J: TRBJ2-1
DNA: TGTGCCAGCAGCCTGGGACAGGACCTCTCCTGGCTATTCAGTGGTGTGCTCTTC
CDR3: CASSLGQDLSWLFSGVLF

size: -
D: TRBD1
V: TRBV19
J: TRBJ1-4
DNA: TGTGCCAGTAGTACGCGACAGGGGCGGCGAGAAAAACTGTTTTTT
CDR3: CASSTRQGRREKLFF

size: -
D: -
V: TRBV6-1
J: TRBJ2-6
DNA: TGTGCCAGCAGTGTGGACAGTCCAAACTCTGGGGCCAACGTCCTGACTTTC
CDR3: CASSVDSPNSGANVLTF

size: -
D: TRBD1
V: TRBV7-9
J: TRBJ1-4
DNA: TGTGCCAGCAGCACCGGACAGGGGGCGAATATTAATGAAAAACTGTTTTTT
CDR3: CASSTGQGANINEKLFF

size: -
D: -
V: TRBV30
J: TRBJ1-1
DNA: TGTGCCTGGAGTAAAGGGATGAACACTGAAGCTTTCTTT
CDR3: CAWSKGMNTEAFF